This T cell receptor (beta chain) was identified during a study of T-cell memory formation after mild COVID-19. For the study at large: Clustering of TCRs was largely donor specific. Overall study findings and caveats: Pre-infection memory held some responding clones, suggesting pre-existing cross-reactive T cells responded. CD4+ contracting clones were mainly CM and EM; CD8+ ones, EMRA.

One entry per CDR3 protein, called by TCRdb with MiXCR from the 5' RACE reads. This table holds 350,000 to 450,000 distinct CDR3 sequences, 24% found once. Concerning this clonotype itself: Its antigen is unknown.

The CDR3 is 14 residues long. V was clipped by 5 bases and J by 7 bases; unmatched bases: 9. Germline V gives CDR1 SEHNR, CDR2 FQNEAQ (reference sequence). V and J are TRBV7-9 and TRBJ1-1; 8 bases map to TRBD1. This clonotype was obtained from an adult woman who had mild COVID-19 (a few samples of this study predate the infection). Cell type and time point are not known. Sequenced material: PBMCs or a T cell subset sorted from them (not recorded which). The CDR3 loop is CASSPTGGANEAFF. CDR3 bases: TGTGCCAGCAGCCCTACAGGGGGGGCGAATGAAGCTTTCTTT.